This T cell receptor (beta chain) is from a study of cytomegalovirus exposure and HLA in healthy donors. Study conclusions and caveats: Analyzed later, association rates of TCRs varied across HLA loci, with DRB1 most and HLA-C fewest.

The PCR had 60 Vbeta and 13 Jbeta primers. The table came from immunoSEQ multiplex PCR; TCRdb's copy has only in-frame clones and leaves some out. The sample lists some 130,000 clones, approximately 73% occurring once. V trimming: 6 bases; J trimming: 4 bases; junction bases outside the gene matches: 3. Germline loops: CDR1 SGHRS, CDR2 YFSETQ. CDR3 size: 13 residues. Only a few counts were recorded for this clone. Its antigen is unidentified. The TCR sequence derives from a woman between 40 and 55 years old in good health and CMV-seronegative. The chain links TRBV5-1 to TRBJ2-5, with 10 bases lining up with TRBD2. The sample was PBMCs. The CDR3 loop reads CASTLAGGETQYF. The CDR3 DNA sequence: TGCGCCAGCACCTTAGCGGGGGGAGAGACCCAGTACTTC.